This TCR beta chain appears in the sequencing data of a study of blood T cell repertoires in COVID-19. This clone was counted only a few times. In the study's own analysis: Reference gene primer amplification gave nucleated cell count estimates. The data were produced by immunoSEQ multiplex PCR, yet TCRdb's version contains in-frame clones alone and is incomplete. For V, J and clone size, that table is used; D and trimming come from the DNA. This sample yields around 190,000 clones, of which 75% to 90% are seen a single time; 6% to 8.5% belongs to the top ten. With 4 bases removed from V and 2 bases from J, the gap between germline ends came to 9 bases. This CDR3 contains 13 residues. CDR1 and CDR2 from the germline V gene are LGHDT and YNNKEL (reference sequence).

Material: peripheral blood. This chain connects TRBV3-1 (or the pseudogene TRBV3-2) to TRBJ2-7, with TRBD2 as a possible D gene (6 bases). This TCR came from a man between 60 and 70 years old with acute or convalescent COVID-19. The CDR3 region has the DNA TGTGCCAGCAGCCTGGGGGGTACCTACGAGCAGTACTTC. Translated: CASSLGGTYEQYF.